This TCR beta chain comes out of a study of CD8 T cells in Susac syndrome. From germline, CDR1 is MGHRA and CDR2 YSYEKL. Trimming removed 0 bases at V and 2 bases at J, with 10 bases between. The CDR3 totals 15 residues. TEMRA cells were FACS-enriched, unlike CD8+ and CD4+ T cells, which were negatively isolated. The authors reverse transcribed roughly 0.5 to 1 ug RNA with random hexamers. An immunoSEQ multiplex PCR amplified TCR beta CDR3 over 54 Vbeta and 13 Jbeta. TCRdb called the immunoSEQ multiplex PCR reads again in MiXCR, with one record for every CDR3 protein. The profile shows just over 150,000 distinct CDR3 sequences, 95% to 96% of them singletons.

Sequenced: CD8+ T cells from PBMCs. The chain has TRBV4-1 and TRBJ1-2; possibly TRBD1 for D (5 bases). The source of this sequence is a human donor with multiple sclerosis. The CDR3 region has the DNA TGCGCCAGCAGCCAAGAGTGGGGACGAAACTATGGCTACACCTTC. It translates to CASSQEWGRNYGYTF.